This T cell receptor (beta chain) was profiled in a study of blood T cell repertoires in COVID-19. Turning to the study itself: Sources were T cells, B-cell-depleted T cells, or PBMCs; the material itself was cDNA or gDNA.

The assay was immunoSEQ multiplex PCR, and TCRdb's table has in-frame clones only and misses some. The table includes a few hundred thousand clones, 90% detected once. CDR3 length: 12 amino acids. The V and J ends lost 4 bases and 5 bases respectively, with 6 bases between them. The germline V gene has CDR1 MNHNY and CDR2 SVGAGI (reference sequence). Sequencing used peripheral blood. The V and J genes are TRBV6-6 and TRBJ2-1; D might be TRBD1 (6 bases). This receptor was obtained from a woman between 55 and 75 years old with COVID-19, enrolled during active disease. Here the CDR3 reads CASSWDNNEQFF. CDR3 nucleotides: TGTGCCAGCAGTTGGGACAACAATGAGCAGTTCTTC.